These T cell receptor beta chains were read from a single sample in a study of blood T cells in healthy people across ages. From the 5' RACE reads, TCRdb called clonotypes with MiXCR, one entry per CDR3 protein. In the table there are roughly 830,000 distinct CDR3 sequences, approximately 59% of which are singletons. Sequencing was carried out using blood. These TCRs come from a man younger than 45 in good health. The CDR3 runs from the conserved cysteine through the conserved F or W. Each record gives: CDR3 protein, V gene, J gene.

CASSYSVGSVQYF	TRBV6-5	TRBJ2-4
CASSWLQGSSYNEQFF	TRBV6-5	TRBJ2-1
CASSQGPYGYTF	TRBV4-1	TRBJ1-2
CASSIAGNWDEQYF	TRBV28	TRBJ2-7
CASFPDGVTDTQYF	TRBV12-3/TRBV12-4	TRBJ2-3
CASSLAQGGTYEQYF	TRBV7-9	NA
CSALGGRSNTEAFF	TRBV29-1	TRBJ1-1
CASSYAGTVYGYTF	TRBV6-5	TRBJ1-2
CSARVIQGARGYGYTF	TRBV20-1	TRBJ1-2
CASSLPSPSTETQYF	TRBV7-2	TRBJ2-5
CASRPGRGFPQHF	TRBV6-5	TRBJ1-5
CSVEDRQGRGEKLFF	TRBV29-1	TRBJ1-4
CASSPEGNRWLNEQFF	TRBV9	TRBJ2-1
CASSKLPHNEQFF	TRBV21-1	TRBJ2-1
CASSQERGPLNIQYF	TRBV14	TRBJ2-4
CASSLAGEGSYNEQFF	TRBV3-1	TRBJ2-1
CASSYSGQAHQETQYF	TRBV6-2/TRBV6-3	TRBJ2-5
CALPDRVGGYTF	TRBV30	TRBJ1-2
CASSPGGRTLQETQYF	TRBV5-4	TRBJ2-5
CSARLAGVWGEQYF	TRBV20-1	TRBJ2-7
CSARDRAGAYSNQPQHF	TRBV20-1	TRBJ1-5
CASSNRGYGYTF	TRBV7-2	TRBJ1-2
CASSESPSSPLHF	TRBV2	TRBJ1-6
CASSLAGTGEQYF	TRBV5-1	TRBJ2-7
CASSLAPSAGGVDEQFF	TRBV7-6	TRBJ2-1
CAISEWENIQYF	TRBV10-3	TRBJ2-4
CASSEAPNEQFF	TRBV6-1	TRBJ2-1
CASSGTLAGGVSYEQYF	TRBV5-1	TRBJ2-7
CASSPGSYVGTQYF	TRBV12-3/TRBV12-4	TRBJ2-5
CASSQEAGSLGYDYTF	TRBV4-2	TRBJ1-2
CASSFKTSGDREQFF	TRBV7-2	TRBJ2-1
CASSPTPVTVNTEAFF	TRBV7-3	TRBJ1-1
CAISKQETQYF	TRBV5-1	TRBJ2-5
CASSPGQGAREQYF	TRBV5-1	TRBJ2-5
CASSLATYSYEQYF	TRBV5-6	TRBJ2-7
CASSYSGAYGYTF	TRBV6-6	TRBJ1-2
CASSENPFSGANVLTF	TRBV6-1	TRBJ2-6
CSARKGLADLTDTQYF	TRBV20-1	TRBJ2-3
CASSELTTGLIYNEQFF	TRBV6-1	TRBJ2-1
CASSNDRVRGGYTF	TRBV6-5	TRBJ1-2
CASSLGLAGDPSDTQYF	TRBV5-6	TRBJ2-3
CASSLASRGANYGYTF	TRBV7-9	TRBJ1-2
CASSVAPSGGFYNEQYF	TRBV9	TRBJ2-5
CASSLYSGGHSEQYF	TRBV7-2	NA
CASSKTGAGGQDGELFF	TRBV4-2	TRBJ2-2
CSARGAPGASYEQYF	TRBV20-1	TRBJ2-7
CSALPTDSYEQYF	TRBV20-1	TRBJ2-7
CASSWRQGVRNEQFF	TRBV3-1	TRBJ2-1
CASSVPLSGGAHNEQFF	TRBV9	TRBJ2-1